This is a list of T cell receptor beta chains from one sample in a study of identical twins. TCRdb redid the calling of the 5' RACE reads with MiXCR, one entry per CDR3 protein. The table has around 1.7 million distinct CDR3 sequences, about 32% seen once. The sample comprised cord blood. These receptor sequences come from a newborn girl in good health. Both conserved end residues are part of each CDR3. D genes are given only for firm matches. Part of the rows lack a size; the others show once, few, many or a class for expanded clones.

cdr3_aa cdr3_nt clone_size j_call v_call d_call
CSAKSSGRDYEQYF TGCAGTGCCAAATCTAGCGGGAGAGATTACGAGCAGTACTTC . TRBJ2-7 TRBV20-1 TRBD2
CASSRLGEGAKNIQYF TGCGCCAGCAGCCGCCTGGGGGAGGGAGCCAAAAACATTCAGTACTTC . TRBJ2-4 TRBV4-1 TRBD2
CASSSHRGAGANVLTF TGTGCCAGCAGTTCCCACAGGGGGGCCGGGGCCAACGTCCTGACTTTC . TRBJ2-6 TRBV6-5 TRBD1
CASRDGTVSYEQYF TGTGCCAGCAGGGACGGGACAGTTTCCTACGAGCAGTACTTC few TRBJ2-7 TRBV2 TRBD1
CSADPGGRETQYF TGCAGCGCTGATCCAGGGGGTAGAGAGACCCAGTACTTC . TRBJ2-5 TRBV29-1 TRBD1
CSARADSETQFF TGCAGTGCTAGAGCGGACTCAGAGACCCAGTTCTTC . TRBJ2-1 TRBV20-1 .
CSVAKPGVNTEAFF TGCAGCGTTGCCAAACCCGGCGTGAACACTGAAGCTTTCTTT . TRBJ1-1 TRBV29-1 .
CSVGVGGPYEQYF TGCAGCGTAGGGGTGGGAGGCCCTTACGAGCAGTACTTC . TRBJ2-7 TRBV29-1 .
CASSQATSGSLSTDTQYF TGTGCCAGCAGCCAGGCAACTAGCGGGAGTCTAAGCACAGATACGCAGTATTTT . TRBJ2-3 TRBV4-2 TRBD2
CSGSGQFLEQYF TGCAGTGGGTCGGGACAGTTTCTTGAGCAGTACTTC few TRBJ2-7 TRBV20-1 TRBD1
CASLPPGGSYNEQFF TGTGCCAGCCTGCCCCCGGGGGGCTCCTACAATGAGCAGTTCTTC few TRBJ2-1 TRBV5-8 TRBD2
CASSWTSGGATYEQYF TGTGCCAGCAGCTGGACTAGCGGGGGGGCCACCTACGAGCAGTACTTC . TRBJ2-7 TRBV7-9 TRBD2
CASGLAGMNTEAFF TGTGCTAGTGGTTTGGCGGGTATGAACACTGAAGCTTTCTTT few TRBJ1-1 TRBV12-5 .
CSARGNVRSGANVLTF TGCAGTGCTAGGGGGAATGTCCGCTCTGGGGCCAACGTCCTGACTTTC few TRBJ2-6 TRBV20-1 .
CASSISSGIYNEQFF TGTGCCAGCAGTATATCTAGCGGTATATACAATGAGCAGTTCTTC few TRBJ2-1 TRBV5-6 TRBD2
CSVVGESVGYEQYF TGCAGCGTTGTAGGGGAATCGGTCGGCTACGAGCAGTACTTC . TRBJ2-7 TRBV29-1 .
CASSPQGANYGYTF TGTGCCAGCTCACCACAGGGGGCTAACTATGGCTACACCTTC many TRBJ1-2 TRBV4-2 TRBD1
CAGSLDGQNSNQPQHF TGTGCCGGCAGCTTGGATGGACAGAATAGCAATCAGCCCCAGCATTTT . TRBJ1-5 TRBV5-6 .
CASRIAGDITDTQYF TGCGCCAGCAGGATAGCGGGGGACATCACAGATACGCAGTATTTT . TRBJ2-3 TRBV10-2 TRBD2
CASSLVRPRGHNEQFF TGTGCCAGCAGCTTGGTTCGGCCCAGGGGCCACAATGAGCAGTTCTTC . TRBJ2-1 TRBV5-6 .
CASSWNREEQFF TGCGCCAGCAGCTGGAATCGGGAGGAGCAGTTCTTC few TRBJ2-1 TRBV5-1 .
CASSLPGRTNYGYTF TGTGCCAGCAGTTTACCGGGACGGACTAACTATGGCTACACCTTC . TRBJ1-2 TRBV12-3/TRBV12-4 .
CASRRTGRNEKLFF TGTGCCAGCAGAAGGACAGGGAGGAATGAAAAACTGTTTTTT . TRBJ1-4 TRBV6-5 TRBD1
CASSLPQASNLYEQYF TGTGCCAGCAGTTTGCCCCAAGCATCAAACCTCTACGAGCAGTACTTC . TRBJ2-7 TRBV28 .
CASSLAGTARYEQYF TGCGCCAGCAGCTTGGCCGGGACAGCCCGCTACGAGCAGTACTTC . TRBJ2-7 TRBV5-1 TRBD1
CASSLQGGNYGYTF TGTGCCAGCAGTTTACAGGGTGGGAACTATGGCTACACCTTC many TRBJ1-2 TRBV27 .
CASSVGGNSGNTIYF TGTGCCAGCAGCGTAGGAGGGAACTCTGGAAACACCATATATTTT . TRBJ1-3 TRBV9 .
CASSEVGGGGSTEAFF TGTGCCAGCAGTGAAGTGGGGGGAGGAGGGAGCACTGAAGCTTTCTTT . TRBJ1-1 TRBV25-1 .
CASGRVGGLEQYF TGTGCCAGCGGCCGGGTCGGGGGACTCGAGCAGTACTTC few TRBJ2-7 TRBV25-1 .
CASSQSGAKNIQYF TGTGCCAGCAGCCAGAGCGGAGCCAAAAACATTCAGTACTTC . TRBJ2-4 TRBV3-1 .
CSASSAQVFSKQQFF TGCAGTGCTAGCAGCGCGCAGGTATTTTCAAAACAGCAGTTCTTC few TRBJ2-1 TRBV20-1 .
CASSLNRGPRGQYF TGTGCCAGCAGTTTAAACAGGGGCCCTCGTGGGCAGTACTTC . TRBJ2-5 TRBV27 TRBD1
CASSLLGLAGSNEQYF TGTGCCAGCAGCTTACTCGGGCTAGCGGGGAGCAATGAGCAGTACTTC . TRBJ2-7 TRBV13 TRBD2
CATSVDSANTGELFF TGTGCCACCAGTGTGGACTCCGCGAACACCGGGGAGCTGTTTTTT . TRBJ2-2 TRBV24-1 .
CATGTGNQPQHF TGTGCCACCGGGACAGGGAATCAGCCCCAGCATTTT many TRBJ1-5 TRBV10-3 TRBD1
CAISGRGENQPQHF TGTGCCATCAGTGGCAGGGGGGAAAATCAGCCCCAGCATTTT once TRBJ1-5 TRBV10-3 TRBD1
CASSLAASRTYNSPLHF TGTGCCAGCAGCTTAGCCGCGTCCCGTACATATAATTCACCCCTCCACTTT few TRBJ1-6 TRBV7-2 .
CASSLVSRRDTNSPLHF TGTGCCAGCAGCTTAGTGTCTAGACGGGACACTAATTCACCCCTCCACTTT once TRBJ1-6 TRBV7-9 .
CASQTGTSTYNEQFF TGTGCCAGCCAGACCGGGACTAGCACCTACAATGAGCAGTTCTTC . TRBJ2-1 TRBV7-9 TRBD2
CASSQKGKPNERLFF TGTGCCAGCAGCCAAAAGGGAAAGCCTAATGAAAGACTGTTTTTT . TRBJ1-4 TRBV3-1 .
CASSQDLGPNQPQHF TGTGCCAGCAGCCAAGATCTCGGGCCCAATCAGCCCCAGCATTTT . TRBJ1-5 TRBV4-2 .
CASRLRLGDTQYF TGTGCCAGCAGACTTAGATTGGGGGATACGCAGTATTTT . TRBJ2-3 TRBV12-3/TRBV12-4 .
CASSTASRVVDTQYF TGTGCCAGCAGTACCGCTAGCCGTGTGGTAGATACGCAGTATTTT few TRBJ2-3 TRBV12-3/TRBV12-4 .
CSAAKAYEQYF TGCAGTGCGGCGAAGGCCTACGAGCAGTACTTC . TRBJ2-7 TRBV20-1 .
CASSDPTEGNTEAFF TGTGCCAGCAGTGACCCAACAGAGGGTAACACTGAAGCTTTCTTT . TRBJ1-1 TRBV25-1 .